The rows below give T cell receptor beta chains drawn from one sample of a study of blood T cell repertoires in COVID-19. This table comes from immunoSEQ multiplex PCR, and its TCRdb copy is limited to in-frame clones, with some not included. The sample contains tens of thousands of clones, 80% of which appear only once. The specimen was peripheral blood. These receptors originate from a man aged 60 to 75 with active COVID-19. The CDR3 runs from the conserved cysteine through the conserved F or W. D genes are given only for firm matches. Rows may omit the clone size; those that give it use once, few, many or a size class.

j_gene,d_gene,v_gene,abundance,CDR3aa,CDR3nt
TRBJ1-1,-,TRBV2,few,CASSAGHLGGFF,TGTGCCAGCAGTGCGGGACACCTAGGTGGTTTCTTT
TRBJ2-5,TRBD2,TRBV19,-,CASSPVAGATGETQYF,TGTGCCAGTAGTCCCGTAGCGGGAGCTACGGGGGAGACCCAGTACTTC
TRBJ2-1,TRBD2,TRBV12-5,-,CASVASGYNEQFF,TGTGCTAGCGTTGCTAGCGGGTACAATGAGCAGTTCTTC
TRBJ2-7,TRBD2,TRBV4-2,-,CASSQDASGSSYEQYF,TGTGCCAGCAGCCAAGATGCAAGCGGGAGCTCCTACGAGCAGTACTTC
TRBJ2-1,TRBD2,TRBV29-1,-,CSVASGTSGYNEQFF,TGCAGCGTCGCCTCAGGGACTAGCGGATACAATGAGCAGTTCTTC
TRBJ2-1,TRBD2,TRBV15,-,CATSSGVAGNNEQFF,TGTGCCACCAGCAGTGGGGTAGCGGGGAACAATGAGCAGTTCTTC
TRBJ2-7,-,TRBV10-3,-,CATRSAERYEQYF,TGTGCCACCCGTTCCGCGGAAAGGTACGAGCAGTACTTC
TRBJ2-7,TRBD1,TRBV2,few,CASSSRGQGYYEQYF,TGTGCCAGCAGCTCAAGGGGGCAGGGGTACTACGAGCAGTACTTC
TRBJ2-1,TRBD2,TRBV27,-,CASSSAGVGEQFF,TGTGCCAGCAGCTCAGCGGGAGTTGGTGAGCAGTTCTTC
TRBJ2-1,TRBD2,TRBV6-6,-,CATKRRGSYNEQFF,TGTGCCACCAAGAGGCGGGGGTCCTACAATGAGCAGTTCTTC
TRBJ2-3,-,TRBV6-1,-,CASSERTDRTQYF,TGTGCCAGCAGTGAGAGGACAGACCGTACGCAGTATTTT
TRBJ1-3,TRBD1,TRBV19,-,CASSPSGTGGADVNTIYF,TGTGCCAGTTCCCCATCCGGGACAGGGGGCGCGGATGTAAACACCATATATTTT
TRBJ1-1,TRBD1,TRBV5-6,-,CASSRYRGGPEAFF,TGTGCCAGCAGCCGTTACAGGGGAGGCCCTGAAGCTTTCTTT
TRBJ1-1,TRBD1,TRBV5-4,once,CASSLATGGTEAFF,TGTGCCAGCAGCTTGGCAACAGGGGGCACTGAAGCTTTCTTT
TRBJ2-1,TRBD2,TRBV19,-,CASTRVGLAGDEQFF,TGTGCCAGTACACGCGTTGGATTAGCGGGAGATGAGCAGTTCTTC
TRBJ1-2,TRBD1,TRBV11-2,-,CASSLVGTGVTF,TGTGCCAGCAGCTTAGTGGGGACAGGGGTCACTTTC
TRBJ2-7,-,TRBV28,-,CASSLGGLSLSYEQYF,TGTGCCAGCAGTTTAGGGGGGTTAAGTCTCTCCTACGAGCAGTACTTC
TRBJ1-4,-,TRBV4-1,-,CASSRSGGADNEKLFF,TGCGCCAGCAGCCGATCTGGGGGCGCAGATAATGAAAAACTGTTTTTT
TRBJ2-3,-,TRBV5-1,-,CASSPLPRQGGFTDTQYF,TGCGCCAGCAGCCCTTTGCCGCGACAGGGAGGTTTTACAGATACGCAGTATTTT
TRBJ2-3,-,TRBV12-3/TRBV12-4,-,CASSSQRTYTQYF,TGTGCCAGCAGTTCACAGCGGACCTATACGCAGTATTTT
TRBJ2-5,-,TRBV6-6,-,CASSYTRGGETQYF,TGTGCCAGCAGTTACACCCGTGGAGGAGAGACCCAGTACTTC
TRBJ2-2,TRBD1,TRBV5-1,-,CASSFGRTGTGELFF,TGCGCCAGCAGCTTTGGACGGACAGGAACCGGGGAGCTGTTTTTT
TRBJ2-5,-,TRBV11-2,-,CASSLVRGSRQTQYF,TGTGCCAGCAGCTTAGTCCGGGGGTCGAGGCAGACCCAGTACTTC
TRBJ1-6,TRBD1,TRBV27,medium-sized,CASNRDRGNSPLHF,TGTGCCAGCAACCGGGACAGGGGTAATTCACCCCTCCACTTT
TRBJ2-7,-,TRBV5-1,-,CASSLPRRYEQYF,TGCGCCAGCAGCTTGCCCAGGCGTTACGAGCAGTACTTC
TRBJ2-7,TRBD2,TRBV7-2,-,CAEASGRAGEQYF,TGTGCCGAGGCTAGCGGGAGGGCCGGCGAGCAGTACTTC